The T cell receptor (beta chain) under discussion was sequenced for a study of CD8+ T cells in alopecia areata. Study in general: At a dose of 5 to 10 mg twice daily, oral tofacitinib was given to treated patients.

The CDR3 spans 14 residues. V shed 3 bases and J 12 bases; nucleotides not matched to a gene: 10. The V gene's germline CDR1 is LNHDA and CDR2 SQIVND (reference sequence). The sample's treatment: oral pan-JAK inhibitor, 5-10 mg twice daily. The researchers isolated CD4+ and CD8+ T cells from PBMCs by sorting. Study-level results: The link between baseline CD8+ expansion and response remains uncertain with one nonresponder.

Extraction and reverse transcription of RNA yielded cDNA as the sequencing template. Sequencing was performed with immunoSEQ multiplex PCR; in TCRdb, only in-frame clones are kept and a portion is missing. Of 80,000 to 95,000 clones detected, 40% to 50% appear once; the ten largest clones hold 18%. This clone has just a few counts. Its specificity is unknown. Specimen: CD8+ T cells sorted from blood, collected at week 24, from a patient treated with tofacitinib. This sequence was found in a human donor with alopecia areata. J is TRBJ1-4 and V is TRBV19; 7 bases agree with TRBD1. The CDR3 region is CASSISWTGRELFF. The CDR3 DNA reads TGTGCCAGTAGTATCTCTTGGACAGGAAGGGAACTGTTTTTT.